The following is a T cell receptor (beta chain) sequence with its context. Its cognate antigen has yet to be identified. Per-base qualities were not stored, and no clone one base away is much larger. This same CDR3 is encoded by further DNA sequences in the sample. As encoded in the germline V gene (reference sequence), CDR1 is PRHDT while CDR2 is FYEKMQ. Trimming removed 5 bases from V and 7 bases from J; the gene matches leave 11 bases unexplained. The cysteine opens and the phenylalanine closes a CDR3 of 15 amino acids. The DNA shown is the 45-base CDR3, in frame from base 1. These data are taken from a study of cytomegalovirus exposure and HLA in healthy donors (dated by TCRdb to between 2016 and 2019). With respect to the entire study: In an earlier analysis of 550 to 750 of the donors, approximately 300 Gb of sequence data and some 120 million unique TCR beta sequences from approximately 180 million T cells were reported. A later analysis re-examined previously published TCR beta repertoires from 610 or so donors and added high-resolution HLA genotyping to investigate patterns of TCR occurrence. The number of typed donors differed by locus: roughly 629-640 for A, B, C, DRB1 and DQB1; 522 for DQA1; 606 for DPA1; and 400 to 480 for DPB1. Every discovery cohort repertoire had been produced on one sequencing platform. A later genetic analysis took genome-wide SNP genotypes for about three fifths of the roughly 700 donors and used that subset as a discovery cohort. Among about 400 genotyped donors of the cohort, an average of approximately 220,000 unique TCR beta nucleotide sequences was sequenced per donor, of which about 20% were non-productive. Of the roughly 410 genotyped donors, 80% to 90% were placed in the genetic ancestry cluster associated with self-reported Caucasian donors. The study used immunosequencing to profile the T cell repertoires of 666 subjects and linked those repertoires to cytomegalovirus serostatus. About 300 gigabases of sequencing data and around 90 million unique TCR sequences made up an early release that covered several hundred HLA-typed donors. HLA typing included class I and class II loci at four-digit resolution. Besides the first cohort of roughly 700 subjects, a separate validation cohort made up of 120 different subjects was used. Donor age, sex, ethnicity and CMV serostatus were collected together with the repertoire data. Rather than using new phenotypic data, the later analysis identified candidate immune exposures from TCR beta sequences and from how often those sequences occurred across donors. The study aimed to test whether signatures of past pathogen exposure could be identified by cataloging public T cell receptors. High-throughput TCR immunosequencing, statistical association of individual TCRs with disease status, and machine learning were combined to predict cytomegalovirus infection status. An earlier analysis of some 500 of the donors applied high-throughput TCR beta sequencing to assess whether each TCR beta V gene segment acted as functional or pseudogenic. Because of strong linkage in the cohort, roughly five DR-DQ haplotypes were treated as single units for association and clustering. General findings and caveats noted by the study authors: In a later analysis, HLA-associated TCR beta chains showed more clonal expansion and lower generation probabilities than non-associated chains that were equally common. Broadly in line with IMGT annotations, most TCR beta V segments showed up in productive rearrangements about 87% or about 30% of the time in an earlier analysis of approximately 600 of the donors. Because HLA typing was missing for some donors at each locus, association tests included only the typed subset. According to a later analysis, most CMV-associated TCR beta chains appeared to be HLA-restricted, and the HLA associations seemed to be driven largely by CMV exposure. The 87-base-pair reads could not distinguish some IMGT-functional V segments, including TRBV6-2 and TRBV6-3, so those segments were excluded. The sequencing pipeline was judged likely to have produced a cluster of highly shared sequence variants as a technical artifact. Because counts were too low, some 17 rarely observed V segments, including chromosome 9 orphons, were excluded from the earlier analysis of 587 of the donors. Correlated functional status among segregating V segments might reflect linkage disequilibrium, but an unknown experimental factor could not be ruled out. A further reported finding was that TCR beta sequences accurately predicted the HLA-A and HLA-B alleles for most subjects in the first cohort. According to a later analysis, TCR association rates differed among HLA loci, with DRB1 alleles showing the most associated TCRs and HLA-C alleles showing the fewest. In a later genetic analysis, fewer N-insertions in productive TCRs were reported among donors in an Asian-associated ancestry cluster than the roughly 700-donor mean. The study gave a list of around 170 TCR beta chains associated with cytomegalovirus. When HLA alleles, especially DR and DQ, strongly co-occurred, TCR associations were difficult to assign to individual alleles. Several of the top co-occurrence clusters appeared to be linked to parvovirus B19, influenza, CMV and Epstein-Barr virus, according to a later analysis. In a later genetic analysis, a missense DCLRE1C variant was associated with V-gene and J-gene trimming of TCR beta chains, and the association was replicated in an independent cohort. The presence/absence analyses assumed that sequencing depth was roughly uniform across donors, and that assumption may not be true. Cytomegalovirus status was reported to be diagnosed by the classifier with high specificity and sensitivity in both the original and validation cohorts. In this cohort, only TCR beta chains were sequenced, and detectable features were limited by the absence of alpha or paired-chain data. The authors suggested that the approach could potentially be generalized to other disease states and immunological phenotypes. Immune exposure information for the cohort was limited to CMV serostatus. A few of the identified cytomegalovirus-associated TCR beta chains were confirmed in vitro to be specific for cytomegalovirus antigens. At a false discovery rate of 0.05, a later analysis linked 16,951 TCR beta sequences to specific HLA alleles. While some public TCRs were present in many individuals, most TCR sequences turned up only very rarely across donors.

The library relied on the immunoSEQ multiplex PCR assay. The multiplex PCR relied on a mix of 60 forward primers for TCR Vbeta segments and 13 reverse primers for TCR Jbeta segments. A multiplex PCR assay on genomic DNA amplified the CDR3 region of rearranged TCR beta genes. Amplified TCR beta libraries were sequenced as 87-base-pair reads on the Illumina HiSeq System. In the authors' own workflow: In a later analysis, approximately 74 million unique TCR beta chains were counted across the 666 repertoires, and roughly 11 million of these chains were shared by at least two donors. Raw reads were error-corrected and collapsed into unique sequences with a nearest-neighbor algorithm that merged closely related sequences to remove PCR and sequencing errors. Alignment of CDR3 sequences to IMGT reference sequences was used to assign V, D and J gene segments. For a sequence to be retained, at least a six-nucleotide match to both a V gene segment and a J gene segment was required. A rearrangement was called productive if the CDR3 had no stop codons and remained in frame with V and J, and every other rearrangement was called non-productive. CDR3 was defined by IMGT convention, running from the second conserved V-encoded cysteine to the conserved J-encoded phenylalanine. The earlier analysis of 550 to 650 of the donors excluded any sequence lacking an unambiguous match to a single V gene segment. In an earlier analysis of approximately 590 of the donors, a V segment was called functional when productive rearrangements were above 56.7%, and segregating when the standard deviation between donors exceeded 5%. A statistical classification framework was built to diagnose cytomegalovirus status from the catalog of TCR beta chain sequences. A later analysis assigned V and J genes by comparing TCR nucleotide sequences with IMGT/GENE-DB human TR gene sequences. The TCRdist pipeline was used in a later analysis to assign CDR3 sequences and most-parsimonious VDJ recombination scenarios. In a later analysis, each TCR beta chain was defined by its CDR3 amino acid sequence together with its V-gene family, and reads lacking a unique V-gene family were excluded. In a later analysis, some 600 highly shared, low-generation-probability nucleotide sequences were removed to address suspected cross-contamination and a sequencing artifact. In a later analysis, a clonal expansion index for each public chain was calculated from normalized within-repertoire ranks of inferred template counts. A later analysis computed generation probabilities with a VDJ recombination model fitted to out-of-frame rearrangements, and checked the results against IGoR. In a later analysis, TCR-TCR, TCR-HLA and TCR-CMV co-occurrence was scored with hypergeometric tests, and a repertoire-size bias correction was applied to TCR pairs. In a later analysis, false discovery rates were estimated by permuting HLA or CMV assignments 20 times. In a later analysis, co-occurring TCRs were grouped using DBSCAN, and TCRdist sequence similarity was added for clustering within HLA-allele-positive subsets. Repertoires with fewer than 30,000 or more than 120,000 public chains, plus five repertoires with anomalous nucleotide sharing, were excluded from co-occurrence clustering. In its TCRdb copy, this immuneACCESS table keeps in-frame sequences only and misses some clones. Where compared with another copy, unresolved V genes explain less than half of these, and the others have no known cause. V, J and clone size reflect that table, while D and trimming were determined from the DNA. The sample has fewer than 200,000 clones on record, roughly four fifths of them singletons. The biggest ten clones account for 1.6% of the sample.

The cohort comprised fewer than 700 healthy bone marrow donors. All cohort members were sampled while nominally healthy, although unrecorded immune exposures were likely present. The donor tested CMV seronegative and was one of the 352 seronegative cohort members. A peripheral blood sample was provided by each donor, and peripheral blood mononuclear cells were used for TCR beta sequencing. The Qiagen DNeasy Blood Extraction Kit was used to extract genomic DNA from the blood cell samples. The chain is assembled from TRBV13 and TRBJ2-1; the junction holds 7 bases that match TRBD2. Sample: PBMCs. The origin of this receptor is a man in his forties or fifties in good health and CMV-seronegative. The CDR3 protein sequence reads: CASSLGREVVNEQFF. The DNA reads as follows: TGTGCCAGCAGCCTGGGGAGGGAGGTGGTGAATGAGCAGTTCTTC.